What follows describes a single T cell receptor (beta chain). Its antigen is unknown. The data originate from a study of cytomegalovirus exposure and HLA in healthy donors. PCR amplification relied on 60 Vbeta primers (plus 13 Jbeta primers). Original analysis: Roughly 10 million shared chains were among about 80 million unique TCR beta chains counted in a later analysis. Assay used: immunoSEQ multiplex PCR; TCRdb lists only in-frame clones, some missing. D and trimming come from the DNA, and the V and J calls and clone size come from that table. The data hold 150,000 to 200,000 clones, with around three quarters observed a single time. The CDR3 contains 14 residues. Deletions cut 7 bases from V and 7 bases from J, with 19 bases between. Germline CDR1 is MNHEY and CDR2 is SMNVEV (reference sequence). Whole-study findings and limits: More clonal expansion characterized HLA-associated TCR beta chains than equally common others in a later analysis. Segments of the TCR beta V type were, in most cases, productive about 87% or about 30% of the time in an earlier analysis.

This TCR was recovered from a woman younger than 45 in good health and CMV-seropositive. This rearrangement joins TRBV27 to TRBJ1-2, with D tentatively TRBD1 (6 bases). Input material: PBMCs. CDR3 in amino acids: CASTDLDRLSGYTF. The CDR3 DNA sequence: TGTGCCAGCACCGATCTTGACAGGCTTAGTGGCTACACCTTC.